Listed here are 25 T cell receptor beta chains from one sample, sequenced in a study of cytomegalovirus exposure and HLA in healthy donors. Use of 60 Vbeta and 13 Jbeta primers characterized the PCR. The table came from immunoSEQ multiplex PCR; TCRdb's copy has only in-frame clones and leaves some out. This table holds approximately 100,000 clones, 75% found once. The specimen sequenced was PBMCs. The source is a man aged 50 to 60 in good health and CMV-seronegative.

V and J are TRBV30 and TRBJ1-5; TRBD1 matches at 7 bases. From germline, CDR1 is GTSNPN and CDR2 SVGIG (reference sequence). The CDR3 loop spans 14 amino acids. V was clipped by 2 bases and J by 3 bases; unmatched bases: 4. CDR3 loop: CAWSIGTVNQPQHF. The CDR3 nucleotides are TGTGCCTGGAGTATTGGGACAGTCAATCAGCCCCAGCATTTT.

The chain employs TRBV15 and TRBJ2-2, with D possibly TRBD1 on 6 matching bases. This CDR3 spans 14 amino acids. V was clipped by 3 bases and J by 6 bases, with 11 bases between them. Germline CDR1 LNHNV, CDR2 YYDKDF (reference sequence). The CDR3 sequence is CATSSNRVAGELFF. CDR3 DNA sequence: TGTGCCACCAGCAGCAACAGGGTGGCCGGGGAGCTGTTTTTT.

The chain links TRBV7-3 to TRBJ1-5; TRBD1 agrees at 7 bases. With 3 bases clipped from V and 4 bases from J, the junction kept 9 bases outside the gene matches. The CDR3 loop spans 16 amino acids. Germline V CDR1 and CDR2: SGHTA, FQGTGA. This CDR3 reads CASSFAGQILNQPQHF. The DNA of the CDR3 is TGTGCCAGCAGCTTCGCGGGACAGATCCTAAATCAGCCCCAGCATTTT.

This CDR3 is CASSHDSVRTF. Here the CDR3 DNA reads TGCGCCAGCAGCCATGACAGCGTGCGCACCTTC. The J gene is TRBJ1-2, the V gene TRBV5-1, with a possible D match to TRBD1 (5 bases). Between the trimmed V and J ends, which lost 4 bases and 13 bases, there was a span of 14 bases. The CDR3 consists of 11 residues. Germline V gene data show CDR1 as SGHRS and CDR2 as YFSETQ. Together with reference TRBV5-1 and TRBJ1-2, the CDR3 gives the full variable domain: KAGVTQTPRYLIKTRGQQVTLSCSPISGHRSVSWYQQTPGQGLQFLFEYFSETQRNKGNFPGRFSGRQFSNSRSEMNVSTLELGDSALYLCASSHDSVRTFGSGTRLTVV.

The J gene is TRBJ2-7, the V gene TRBV5-5; no reliable D call. The CDR3 covers 11 residues. Deletions cut 0 bases from V and 7 bases from J, with 5 bases between. Germline-derived CDR1 and CDR2 are SGHKS and YYEKEE (reference sequence). The chain's CDR3 is CASSLGREQYF. The CDR3 nucleotides read TGTGCCAGCAGCTTGGGCAGGGAGCAGTACTTC.

V is TRBV6-4 and J is TRBJ2-1, with 7 bases that match TRBD1. The CDR3 spans 17 residues. Trimming at V came to 5 bases and at J to 9 bases, leaving 19 bases not matched to a gene. Germline lookup yields CDR1 MRHNA and CDR2 SNTAGT. In nucleotides, the CDR3 is TGTGCCAGCAGTCGACAGGGTGCCCTCACCCCAGGGGGTGAGCAGTTCTTC. Protein product: CASSRQGALTPGGEQFF.

This chain connects TRBV7-2 to TRBJ1-6; the D gene is possibly TRBD1 (5 bases). In germline, CDR1 is SGHTA, CDR2 FQGNSA. Trimming shortened V by 5 bases and J by 7 bases, and 12 bases separated the two germline ends. This CDR3 is 14 amino acids long. CDR3 DNA sequence: TGTGCCAGCAGCGGTCCAGGGTTAAATTCACCCCTCCACTTT. Encoded protein: CASSGPGLNSPLHF.

The chain combines TRBV11-2 with TRBJ1-1, with 7 bases fitting TRBD1. V dropped 3 bases and J dropped 4; count of bases not matched to a gene: 2. This CDR3 has 13 residues. Looked up from germline, CDR1 is SGHAT and CDR2 is FQNNGV. The CDR3 DNA is TGTGCCAGCAGCTTTCAGGGGGGCACTGAAGCTTTCTTT. It encodes CASSFQGGTEAFF.

The rearrangement uses TRBV6-7 and TRBJ2-1, with TRBD2 matching 9 bases. TRBV6-7 is assigned to the ORF class and has an uncertain function. The ends lost 0 bases at V and 3 bases at J; junction bases unmatched: 3. The CDR3 length is 16 residues. The CDR3 reads CASSYSAGGNYNEQFF. The DNA of the CDR3 is TGTGCCAGCAGTTACTCTGCGGGAGGGAACTACAATGAGCAGTTCTTC.

This clone was found a few times. This sequence joins TRBV5-1 and TRBJ2-3; D ambiguous. The CDR3 has 13 amino acids. Germline V CDR1 and CDR2: SGHRS, YFSETQ. V was cut by 2 bases and J by 0 bases, with 4 bases left in between. The CDR3 here is CASSFYSTDTQYF. The CDR3 nucleotides read TGCGCCAGCAGCTTTTATAGCACAGATACGCAGTATTTT.

V usage is TRBV5-6 and J usage is TRBJ1-1; maybe TRBD1 (6 bases). Germline V gene sequence: CDR1 SGHDT, CDR2 YYEEEE. Trimming removed 1 base at V and 4 bases at J, with 14 bases between. CDR3 length equals 15 residues. The CDR3 spells CASSLWSGVITEAFF. CDR3 DNA sequence: TGTGCCAGCAGCTTGTGGTCAGGGGTAATCACTGAAGCTTTCTTT.

The V gene is TRBV19, the J gene TRBJ1-5; 10 bases agree with TRBD1. The CDR3 length is 16 residues. After removal of 7 bases from V and 7 bases from J, the junction contained 13 bases not matched to a gene. Germline loops: CDR1 LNHDA, CDR2 SQIVND (reference sequence). This chain's CDR3 is CASTTGQGLGMQPQHF. DNA of the CDR3: TGTGCCAGTACAACGGGACAGGGGCTTGGGATGCAGCCCCAGCATTTT.

This chain uses TRBV9 with TRBJ2-5, with a tentative D call TRBD2 (7 bases). This CDR3 is built from 15 residues. From germline, CDR1 is SGDLS and CDR2 YYNGEE. V was clipped by 4 bases and J by 5 bases, with 18 bases between them. The chain's CDR3 is CASSLPGGRWETQYF. In DNA, the CDR3 is TGTGCCAGCAGCCTACCGGGGGGCAGGTGGGAGACCCAGTACTTC.

The chain recombines TRBV5-6 with TRBJ1-5, with D possibly matching TRBD1 (6 bases). Per the germline V gene, CDR1 is SGHDT and CDR2 is YYEEEE. The V and J ends lost 9 bases and 4 bases respectively, with 17 bases between them. This CDR3 comprises 14 residues. CDR3 nucleotide sequence: TGTGCCAACACCCCGACAGGACCTAATCAGCCCCAGCATTTT. Residues: CANTPTGPNQPQHF.

This sequence joins TRBV28 and TRBJ1-4, with 7 bases lining up with TRBD1. This CDR3 region has 14 residues. V shed 5 bases, J shed 6 bases, and the junction held 6 bases outside the gene matches. The V gene's germline CDR1 is MDHEN and CDR2 SYDVKM. The CDR3 sequence: CASSATGLDEKLFF. CDR3 in DNA: TGTGCCAGCAGTGCGACAGGGTTGGATGAAAAACTGTTTTTT.

As to this clone: Its ends do not fully match the called genes, so a read error is possible. The rearrangement joins TRBV7-7 to TRBJ1-2, with 7 bases matching TRBD1. There are 19 residues in the CDR3. CDR1 is SSHAT and CDR2 is FNYEAQ in the germline V gene (reference sequence). The CDR3: CASSFHRTGKASVNYGYTF. CDR3 DNA: TGTGCTAGCAGCTTTCATAGGACAGGCAAAGCGTCGGTAAACTATGGCTACACCTTC.

DNA for the CDR3: TGTGCCAGCAGCTTAGAGAATAGAGTTATATACTTC. Translation: CASSLENRVIYF. The V gene is TRBV7-9, the J gene TRBJ2-4; D not certain. V was clipped by 1 base and J by 16 bases, with 14 bases between them. Germline loops: CDR1 SEHNR, CDR2 FQNEAQ (reference sequence). The CDR3 length is 12 residues.

The V and J genes are TRBV5-5 and TRBJ2-5, with D tentatively TRBD1 (5 bases). The V end lost 1 base, the J end lost 3 bases, and 7 bases lay between the germline ends. CDR1 SGHKS and CDR2 YYEKEE come from the germline V gene (reference sequence). CDR3 length: 13 amino acids. CDR3 DNA sequence: TGTGCCAGCAGCTTGTCCAGGGAAGAGACCCAGTACTTC. Protein: CASSLSREETQYF.

V is TRBV5-6 and J is TRBJ2-4, with D possibly TRBD1 on 8 matching bases. CDR1 is SGHDT and CDR2 is YYEEEE in the germline V gene. This CDR3 spans 13 amino acids. V lost 3 bases to trimming and J lost 8 bases, with 12 bases between them. The CDR3 DNA sequence: TGTGCCAGCAGCTCGGGGGGACAGGACATTCAGTACTTC. Translating gives CASSSGGQDIQYF.

The CDR3 DNA reads as TGTGCCATCAGTGAGAGCTATGAAGCTTTCTTT. It is translated as CAISESYEAFF. The chain is built from TRBV10-3 and TRBJ1-1, with D unclear. Germline assignment: CDR1 ENHRY and CDR2 SYGVKD. V lost 2 bases, J lost 7 bases, and 5 bases lay in between. The CDR3 has 11 residues.

The gene calls are TRBV7-9 and TRBJ1-2, with 11 bases matching TRBD1. CDR1 is SEHNR and CDR2 is FQNEAQ in the germline V gene (reference sequence). The J segment lost 8 bases and the V segment lost 4 bases, leaving 6 bases of the junction unmatched. The CDR3 is made up of 14 amino acids. The CDR3 bases are TGTGCCAGCAGCTACGGACAGGGGGCGAAAGGCTACACCTTC. The encoded protein is CASSYGQGAKGYTF.

The V gene is TRBV28, the J gene TRBJ1-3, with D possibly matching TRBD1 (6 bases). The V gene lost 3 bases and the J gene lost 0 bases, with 9 bases spanning the gap. Germline V gene data show CDR1 as MDHEN and CDR2 as SYDVKM. The CDR3 is made up of 15 amino acids. The CDR3, as DNA: TGTGCCAGCAGTTTTGGACAGCCCTCTGGAAACACCATATATTTT. It translates to CASSFGQPSGNTIYF. The full variable domain, completed using reference TRBV28 and TRBJ1-3, is DVKVTQSSRYLVKRTGEKVFLECVQDMDHENMFWYRQDPGLGLRLIYFSYDVKMKEKGDIPEGYSVSREKKERFSLILESASTNQTSMYLCASSFGQPSGNTIYFGEGSWLTVV.

This clone was observed a handful of times. The chain is built from TRBV19 and TRBJ2-1; 13 bases fit TRBD2. Per germline, CDR1 LNHDA and CDR2 SQIVND (reference sequence). The junction had 6 bases not matched to a gene; V was cut back by 4 bases and J by 6 bases. The CDR3 has 16 residues. CDR3 amino acids: CASSTTGTSGTNEQFF. The CDR3 coding sequence is TGTGCCAGTAGTACCACCGGGACTAGCGGGACCAATGAGCAGTTCTTC.

The chain is built from TRBV30 and TRBJ2-5; TRBD1 agrees at 8 bases. The V and J ends lost 4 bases and 5 bases, in that order; junction bases with no gene match: 6. Germline V gives CDR1 GTSNPN, CDR2 SVGIG (reference sequence). CDR3 length: 13 amino acids. The CDR3 DNA reads TGTGCCTGGACAGGGGGCATGATGGAGACCCAGTACTTC. Translation: CAWTGGMMETQYF.

This clone was counted a few times. This rearrangement joins TRBV6-6 to TRBJ1-3, with 7 bases matching TRBD1. The trim removed 5 bases at V and 4 bases at J, leaving 2 bases unmatched. The CDR3 consists of 13 residues. Germline V gene lookup returns CDR1 MNHNY and CDR2 SVGAGI (reference sequence). The CDR3 DNA reads TGTGCCAGCAGTAGGGGACAGGGAAACACCATATATTTT. The encoded protein is CASSRGQGNTIYF.